Given below is one T cell receptor beta chain in context. V lost 5 bases to trimming and J lost 4 bases; unmatched junction nucleotides: 5. The V gene's germline CDR1 is KGHDR and CDR2 SFDVKD. CDR3 length: 15 amino acids. The protocol was immunoSEQ multiplex PCR, while the TCRdb copy is restricted to in-frame clones and leaves out a portion. Here the sample spans fewer than 250,000 clones, over 80% being singletons. The data were obtained in a study of blood T cell repertoires in COVID-19. Individuals in the exposed group had encountered a COVID-19 case within 2 weeks preceding study entry. The V and J genes are TRBV24-1 and TRBJ2-1; 9 nucleotides line up with TRBD1. The receptor's source is a middle-aged man who had been exposed to COVID-19. The sample taken for sequencing was PBMCs or T cells enriched from blood (not recorded which). CDR3 nucleotide sequence: TGTGCCACCAGTGTAGGACAGGGGAGATACAATGAGCAGTTCTTC. Its translation: CATSVGQGRYNEQFF.